The present TCR beta chain was sequenced within a study of low-dose radiotherapy and immunotherapy resistance in tumors. Background on the study: Cohort 1 was given 0.5 Gy per fraction every 2 weeks, for 6.5 Gy total. Cyclophosphamide was given intravenously at 200 mg/m2 every two weeks, and each dose came one day before radiation and immunotherapy. Every day for four cycles from cycle 1 day 1, patients took 300 mg of oral aspirin.

The CDR3 loop spans 15 amino acids. The V end lost 1 base, the J end lost 4 bases, and 12 bases lay between the germline ends. Looked up from germline, CDR1 is SGHTS and CDR2 is YDEGEE. TRAV- and TRBV-specific primers were used for first-strand cDNA, which covered alpha and beta chains. Amplification of TCRs used a constant-region primer and V-primer adapter for around 19 PCR cycles. By in vitro transcription, the isolated mRNA was amplified. TCRdb ran MiXCR on the reads and lists one entry per CDR3 protein. The data show roughly 18,000 distinct CDR3 sequences, over 65% seen once. This receptor was taken from a human donor with advanced metastatic prostate, ovarian, gallbladder or colorectal cancer (not recorded which). This table probably holds off-target reads from a library built for another chain. V gene TRBV5-8 combines with J gene TRBJ1-3; D possibly corresponds to TRBD1 (5 bases). This CDR3 reads CASSLQGETGNTIYF. CDR3 nucleotides: TGTGCCAGCAGCTTGCAGGGCGAGACAGGAAACACCATATATTTT. The full variable domain, its missing parts supplied by reference TRBV5-8 and TRBJ1-3, is EAGVTQSPTHLIKTRGQQATLRCSPISGHTSVYWYQQALGLGLQFLLWYDEGEERNRGNFPPRFSGRQFPNYSSELNVNALELEDSALYLCASSLQGETGNTIYFGEGSWLTVV.